The 21 T cell receptor beta chains given below trace back to one sample, sequenced in a study of PD-1 blockade in classical Hodgkin lymphoma. TCRdb's copy holds only in-frame clones and misses some; the assay was immunoSEQ multiplex PCR. The sample yields about 94,000 clones, roughly 87% seen once. Each patient relapsed following autologous stem cell transplantation, and prior brentuximab vedotin exposure differed. The sequenced sample was peripheral blood mononuclear cells (PBMCs), obtained before the second cycle of nivolumab. The receptors stem from a human donor with classical Hodgkin lymphoma.

The chain carries TRBV27 and TRBJ1-1; 8 bases align to TRBD1. The CDR3 is 14 residues long. After removal of 2 bases from V and 1 base from J, the junction contained 0 bases not matched to a gene. Germline values: CDR1 MNHEY, CDR2 SMNVEV (reference sequence). CDR3 nucleotides: TGTGCCAGCAGTTTACAGGGGGCGAACACTGAAGCTTTCTTT. It codes for CASSLQGANTEAFF.

This clone showed up just a few times. The J gene is TRBJ1-4, the V gene TRBV6-1, with a weak D call TRBD1 (6 bases). Trimming removed 2 bases from V and 1 base from J, with 11 bases in between. Germline assignment: CDR1 MNHNS and CDR2 SASEGT. The CDR3 runs 16 residues. Here the CDR3 DNA reads TGTGCCAGCAGTGAATGGGACACCGGAACTAATGAAAAACTGTTTTTT. This encodes CASSEWDTGTNEKLFF.

This CDR3 reads CASSVDGSSISPLHF. The CDR3 nucleotides read TGTGCCAGCAGCGTAGATGGGAGCTCAATTTCACCCCTCCACTTT. The chain carries TRBV9 and TRBJ1-6; no reliable D call. V was trimmed by 0 bases and J by 9 bases, leaving 13 bases between them. The V gene's germline CDR1 is SGDLS and CDR2 YYNGEE. The CDR3 totals 15 residues.

The rearrangement uses TRBV11-3 and TRBJ2-1; unclear D gene. The germline V and J ends were trimmed by 6 bases and 9 bases, with 12 bases remaining between them. The length of the CDR3 is 12 residues. Germline V gene data show CDR1 as SGHNT and CDR2 as YENEEA. The CDR3 here is CASRNQIGEQFF. In nucleotides, the CDR3 is TGTGCCAGCAGAAACCAGATTGGTGAGCAGTTCTTC.

The chain combines TRBV5-1 with TRBJ2-1, with 10 bases aligning to TRBD2. In germline, CDR1 is SGHRS, CDR2 YFSETQ. The V segment lost 1 base and the J segment 3 bases; nucleotides outside the gene matches: 7. The CDR3 covers 17 residues. This CDR3 reads CASSLSLAGDLYNEQFF. The DNA of the CDR3 is TGCGCCAGCAGCTTGAGCCTAGCGGGGGATCTCTACAATGAGCAGTTCTTC.

V gene TRBV7-2 combines with J gene TRBJ2-7; D remains unclear. The V and J ends lost 5 bases and 3 bases respectively, with 5 bases between them. Germline assignment: CDR1 SGHTA and CDR2 FQGNSA. This CDR3 is built from 11 residues. CDR3 coding DNA: TGTGCCAGCAGCGCGAGCTACGAGCAGTACTTC. This encodes CASSASYEQYF.

This chain joins TRBV19 and TRBJ1-5; D remains ambiguous. V gave up 8 bases and J gave up 6 bases, with 11 bases separating them. The germline V gene has CDR1 LNHDA and CDR2 SQIVND (reference sequence). This CDR3 is built from 12 residues. CDR3 DNA sequence: TGTGCCAGTGGGGTGTTAGGTCAGCCCCAGCATTTT. It translates to CASGVLGQPQHF.

J is TRBJ2-5 and V is TRBV6-5; the D gene could be TRBD1 or TRBD2 (5 bases each). The CDR3 is 12 amino acids. Trimming left V 10 bases short and J 4 bases short, with 13 bases between. Germline loops: CDR1 MNHEY, CDR2 SVGAGI. The CDR3 DNA reads as TGTGCCACGGGGCGGGTCGGAGAGACCCAGTACTTC. This codes for CATGRVGETQYF.

The V and J genes are TRBV10-3 and TRBJ2-3; 9 bases fit TRBD1. Germline lookup yields CDR1 ENHRY and CDR2 SYGVKD. The CDR3 consists of 17 residues. V was pared by 10 bases and J by 4 bases, with 18 bases of the junction left unmatched. The CDR3 sequence is CATASTGQGIGSDTQYF. The CDR3 DNA sequence: TGTGCCACCGCTTCGACTGGACAGGGGATCGGCTCAGATACGCAGTATTTT.

The V call is TRBV11-2, the J call TRBJ1-4; D remains unclear. Trimming took off 5 bases at V and 3 bases at J, with 10 bases between the two ends. The germline CDR1 and CDR2 sequences are SGHAT and FQNNGV. This CDR3 has 14 residues. The CDR3 sequence is CASSPRRSNEKLFF. In DNA form, the CDR3 reads TGTGCCAGCAGCCCCCGGAGATCTAATGAAAAACTGTTTTTT.

The chain joins TRBV2 to TRBJ2-1; 9 nucleotides agree with TRBD1. This CDR3 is 13 amino acids long. The germline CDR1 and CDR2 sequences are SNHLY and FYNNEI. V gave up 4 bases and J gave up 7 bases; unmatched junction bases: 2. The CDR3 DNA follows: TGTGCCAGCAGTGGACAGGGGGGAAATGAGCAGTTCTTC. It codes for CASSGQGGNEQFF. Full variable domain (remainder filled in from reference TRBV2 and TRBJ2-1): EPEVTQTPSHQVTQMGQEVILRCVPISNHLYFYWYRQILGQKVEFLVSFYNNEISEKSEIFDDQFSVERPDGSNFTLKIRSTKLEDSAMYFCASSGQGGNEQFFGPGTRLTVL.

The CDR3: CASSLRQGVYTEAFF. For the CDR3, the DNA is TGTGCCAGCAGCTTGCGACAGGGGGTGTACACTGAAGCTTTCTTT. J is TRBJ1-1 and V is TRBV11-2, with 9 positions matching TRBD1. Germline V gene lookup returns CDR1 SGHAT and CDR2 FQNNGV. This CDR3 comprises 15 residues. J gave up 3 bases and V 3 bases, and 5 bases lay outside the gene matches.

The chain joins TRBV27 to TRBJ2-1, with TRBD2 as a possible D gene (6 bases). The CDR3 runs 17 residues. V lost 0 bases and J lost 4, with 16 bases in between. The germline CDR1 and CDR2 sequences are MNHEY and SMNVEV (reference sequence). The CDR3 loop is CASSLSGGGEGYNEQFF. As DNA, the CDR3 is TGTGCCAGCAGTTTATCGGGTGGCGGGGAAGGGTACAATGAGCAGTTCTTC.

V and J are TRBV5-6 and TRBJ1-1; D is ambiguous. Trimming shortened V by 2 bases and J by 0 bases, and 11 bases separated the two germline ends. The CDR3 is 15 residues long. Germline values: CDR1 SGHDT, CDR2 YYEEEE. The CDR3 bases are TGTGCCAGCAGCTTACAACCGGCCGTGAACACTGAAGCTTTCTTT. This sequence encodes CASSLQPAVNTEAFF.

The gene calls are TRBV28 and TRBJ2-1, with TRBD2 matching over 8 bases. CDR1 is MDHEN, CDR2 SYDVKM, per germline. Trimming at V came to 2 bases and at J to 2 bases, leaving 5 bases not matched to a gene. CDR3 length equals 16 residues. CDR3 protein: CASSLSGRGAYNEQFF. CDR3 in DNA: TGTGCCAGCAGTTTAAGTGGGCGGGGGGCCTACAATGAGCAGTTCTTC.

The chain carries TRBV10-2 and TRBJ1-2; D is perhaps TRBD1 (5 bases). Trimming took 2 bases from V and 7 from J, leaving 11 bases between them. Germline CDR1 WSHSY, CDR2 SAAADI. The CDR3 runs 13 residues. CDR3 sequence: CASSEAGNGGYTF. The DNA for the CDR3 is TGCGCCAGCAGTGAGGCAGGGAACGGTGGCTACACCTTC.

The chain recombines TRBV5-4 with TRBJ2-5, with 11 bases fitting TRBD1. The CDR3 extends over 15 amino acids. Germline loops: CDR1 SGHNT, CDR2 YYREEE (reference sequence). J lost 11 bases, V lost 4 bases, and 13 bases had no gene match. The CDR3 spells CASSVIGQGAGEQYF. As DNA, the CDR3 is TGTGCCAGCAGCGTAATCGGACAGGGGGCGGGAGAGCAGTACTTC.

The rearrangement uses TRBV5-1 and TRBJ1-4, with D possibly TRBD1 on 6 matching bases. Germline CDR1 SGHRS, CDR2 YFSETQ. This CDR3 is 15 amino acids long. V was pared by 1 base and J by 7 bases, with 14 bases between. The CDR3 region has the DNA TGCGCCAGCAGCTTGTTTGGTGGGGGCAGTGAAAAACTGTTTTTT. Encoded protein: CASSLFGGGSEKLFF.

This chain links TRBV4-2 with TRBJ2-7; the D gene is possibly TRBD2 (5 bases). Trimming left V 1 base short and J 3 bases short, with 10 bases between. The germline gives CDR1 LGHNA, CDR2 YNFKEQ. This CDR3 has 14 residues. This CDR3 is CASSQGTVSYEQYF. The CDR3 DNA is TGTGCCAGCAGCCAAGGGACTGTTAGCTACGAGCAGTACTTC.

The chain has TRBV27 and TRBJ2-1, with D perhaps TRBD2 (8 bases). Germline V gene data show CDR1 as MNHEY and CDR2 as SMNVEV (reference sequence). Trimming removed 8 bases from V and 7 bases from J, with 21 bases in between. The CDR3 has 15 amino acids. The CDR3 bases are TGTGCCAGCCGGGAGGGGGCGTGGGGGTGGAATGAGCAGTTCTTC. Its translation: CASREGAWGWNEQFF.

The chain recombines TRBV7-7 with TRBJ2-7; tentatively, D is TRBD2 (6 bases). The germline gives CDR1 SSHAT, CDR2 FNYEAQ (reference sequence). This CDR3 spans 14 amino acids. V was pared by 3 bases and J by 2 bases, with 11 bases between. The CDR3 here is CASSLAGLAYEQYF. CDR3 sequence (DNA): TGTGCCAGCAGCTTGGCGGGACTGGCCTACGAGCAGTACTTC. Full variable domain (missing parts from reference TRBV7-7 and TRBJ2-7): GAGVSQSPRYKVTKRGQDVTLRCDPISSHATLYWYQQALGQGPEFLTYFNYEAQPDKSGLPSDRFSAERPEGSISTLTIQRTEQRDSAMYRCASSLAGLAYEQYFGPGTRLTVT.